This section outlines one TCR beta chain sequence together with its context. Its antigen is not identified. Its ends do not fully match the called genes, so a read error is possible. This CDR3 region has 16 residues. CDR1 and CDR2 (germline): PRHDT, FYEKMQ (reference sequence). This was the immunoSEQ v3 assay. The data were produced by immunoSEQ multiplex PCR, yet TCRdb's version contains in-frame clones alone and is incomplete. Here the sample spans roughly 58,000 clones, approximately 80% being singletons. These data belong to a study of TIL therapy for anti-PD-1-resistant metastatic lung cancer. General observations from the study: Infused TIL clonotypes partially replaced the baseline blood repertoire, then decayed over months.

Described time point: pre-treatment sample, taken before nivolumab and TIL therapy. This sequence originates from a person between 30 and 79 years old with non-small cell lung cancer. The sequences come from blood, collected at baseline. The chain is built from TRBV13 and TRBJ2-1, with D possibly being TRBD1 (8 bases). The CDR3 DNA is TGTGCCCGCAGCGCGGGGCAGGGGGCGGGGGACAATGAGCAGTTCTTC. It codes for CARSAGQGAGDNEQFF.